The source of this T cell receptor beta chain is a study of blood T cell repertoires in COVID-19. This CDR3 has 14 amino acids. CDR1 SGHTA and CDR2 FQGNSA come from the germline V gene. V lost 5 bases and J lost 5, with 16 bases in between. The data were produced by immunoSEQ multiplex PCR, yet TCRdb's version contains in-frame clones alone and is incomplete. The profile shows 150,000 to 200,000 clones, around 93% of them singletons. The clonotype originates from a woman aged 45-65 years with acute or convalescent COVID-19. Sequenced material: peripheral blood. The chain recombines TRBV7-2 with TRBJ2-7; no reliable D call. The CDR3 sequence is CASSLSPQWDEQYF. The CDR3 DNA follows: TGTGCCAGCAGCCTCTCCCCACAGTGGGACGAGCAGTACTTC.